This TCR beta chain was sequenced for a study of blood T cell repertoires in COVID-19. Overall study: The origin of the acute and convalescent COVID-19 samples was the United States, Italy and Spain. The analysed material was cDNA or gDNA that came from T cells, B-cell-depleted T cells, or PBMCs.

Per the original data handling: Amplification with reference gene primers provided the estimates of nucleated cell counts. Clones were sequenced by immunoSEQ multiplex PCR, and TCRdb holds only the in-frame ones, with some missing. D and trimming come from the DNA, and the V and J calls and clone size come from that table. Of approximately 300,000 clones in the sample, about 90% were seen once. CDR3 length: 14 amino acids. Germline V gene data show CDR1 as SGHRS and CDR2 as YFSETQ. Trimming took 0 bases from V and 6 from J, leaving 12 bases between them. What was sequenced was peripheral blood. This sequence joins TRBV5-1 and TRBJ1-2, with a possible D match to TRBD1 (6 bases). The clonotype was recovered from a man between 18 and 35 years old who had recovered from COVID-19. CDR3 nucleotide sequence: TGCGCCAGCAGCTTGGGTACAGGGACCGATGGCTACACCTTC. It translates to CASSLGTGTDGYTF.